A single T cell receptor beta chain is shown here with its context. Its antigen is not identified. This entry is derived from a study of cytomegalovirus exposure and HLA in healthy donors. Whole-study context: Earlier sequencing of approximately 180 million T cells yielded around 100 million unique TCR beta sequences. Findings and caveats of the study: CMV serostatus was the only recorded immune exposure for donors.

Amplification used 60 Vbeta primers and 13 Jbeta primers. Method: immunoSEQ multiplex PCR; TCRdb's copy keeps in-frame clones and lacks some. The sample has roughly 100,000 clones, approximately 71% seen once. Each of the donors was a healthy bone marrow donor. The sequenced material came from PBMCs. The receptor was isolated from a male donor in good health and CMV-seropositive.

CDR3 region: CASSQGGGPYEQYF. DNA of the CDR3: TGTGCCAGCAGCCAGGGAGGCGGTCCCTACGAGCAGTACTTC. The chain joins TRBV7-8 to TRBJ2-7, with a possible D match to TRBD2 (6 bases). CDR1 SGHVS and CDR2 FQNEAQ come from the germline V gene. The CDR3 is 14 residues long. Trimming stripped 5 bases from V and 2 bases from J, with 13 bases between.